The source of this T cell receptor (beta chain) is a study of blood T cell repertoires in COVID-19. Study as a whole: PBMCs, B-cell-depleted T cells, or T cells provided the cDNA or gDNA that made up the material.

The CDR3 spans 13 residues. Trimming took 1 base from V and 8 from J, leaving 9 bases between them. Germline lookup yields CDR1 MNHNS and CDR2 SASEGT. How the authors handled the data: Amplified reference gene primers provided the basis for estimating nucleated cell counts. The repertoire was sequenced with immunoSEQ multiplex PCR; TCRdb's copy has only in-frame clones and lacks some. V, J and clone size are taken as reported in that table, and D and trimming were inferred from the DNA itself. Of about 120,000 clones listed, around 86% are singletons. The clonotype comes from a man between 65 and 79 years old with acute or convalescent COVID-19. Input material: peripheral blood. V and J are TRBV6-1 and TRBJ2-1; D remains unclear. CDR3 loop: CASSEDPFYEQFF. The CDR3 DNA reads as TGTGCCAGCAGTGAAGATCCGTTTTATGAGCAGTTCTTC.